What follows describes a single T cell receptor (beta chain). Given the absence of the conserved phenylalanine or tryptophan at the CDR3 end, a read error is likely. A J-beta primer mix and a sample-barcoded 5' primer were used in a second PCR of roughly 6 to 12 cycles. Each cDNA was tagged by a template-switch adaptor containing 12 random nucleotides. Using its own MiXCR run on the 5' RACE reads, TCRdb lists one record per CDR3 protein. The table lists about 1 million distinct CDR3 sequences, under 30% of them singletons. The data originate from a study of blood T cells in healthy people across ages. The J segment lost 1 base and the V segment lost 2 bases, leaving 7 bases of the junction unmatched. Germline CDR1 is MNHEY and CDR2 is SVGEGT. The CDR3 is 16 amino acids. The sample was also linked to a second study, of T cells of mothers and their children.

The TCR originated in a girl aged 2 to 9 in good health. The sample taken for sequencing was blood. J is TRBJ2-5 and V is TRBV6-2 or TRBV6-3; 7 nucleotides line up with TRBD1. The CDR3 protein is CASSYATGKVQETQYL. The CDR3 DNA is TGTGCCAGCAGTTACGCGACAGGGAAGGTCCAAGAGACCCAGTACCTC.